The clone carrying this TCR beta chain appeared a single time. Its antigen is not known. The data were taken from a study of shared clonotypes between healthy human individuals. Notes on the study in general: Only blood was sampled, and tissue TCR repertoires likely differ from blood ones.

The germline V gene encodes CDR1 ENHRY and CDR2 SYGVKD. This CDR3 has 16 residues. Trimming cost V 8 bases and J 4 bases; bases outside gene matches: 11. Libraries were prepared by immunoSEQ multiplex PCR; TCRdb keeps only in-frame clonotypes and omits some of them. The sample yields some 2,500,000 clones, 93% seen once. Sequenced input: naive CD4+ T cells from PBMCs. Stated subset: CD45RA+ positively selected. The J gene is TRBJ1-5, the V gene TRBV10-3, with 10 bases matching TRBD1. This TCR was recovered from a man aged 18 to 29 in good health. Some clones in this sample may be carry-over from other donors' samples. This CDR3 is CAIGRQGANTNQPQHF. DNA for the CDR3: TGTGCCATCGGTCGACAGGGGGCAAATACGAATCAGCCCCAGCATTTT.